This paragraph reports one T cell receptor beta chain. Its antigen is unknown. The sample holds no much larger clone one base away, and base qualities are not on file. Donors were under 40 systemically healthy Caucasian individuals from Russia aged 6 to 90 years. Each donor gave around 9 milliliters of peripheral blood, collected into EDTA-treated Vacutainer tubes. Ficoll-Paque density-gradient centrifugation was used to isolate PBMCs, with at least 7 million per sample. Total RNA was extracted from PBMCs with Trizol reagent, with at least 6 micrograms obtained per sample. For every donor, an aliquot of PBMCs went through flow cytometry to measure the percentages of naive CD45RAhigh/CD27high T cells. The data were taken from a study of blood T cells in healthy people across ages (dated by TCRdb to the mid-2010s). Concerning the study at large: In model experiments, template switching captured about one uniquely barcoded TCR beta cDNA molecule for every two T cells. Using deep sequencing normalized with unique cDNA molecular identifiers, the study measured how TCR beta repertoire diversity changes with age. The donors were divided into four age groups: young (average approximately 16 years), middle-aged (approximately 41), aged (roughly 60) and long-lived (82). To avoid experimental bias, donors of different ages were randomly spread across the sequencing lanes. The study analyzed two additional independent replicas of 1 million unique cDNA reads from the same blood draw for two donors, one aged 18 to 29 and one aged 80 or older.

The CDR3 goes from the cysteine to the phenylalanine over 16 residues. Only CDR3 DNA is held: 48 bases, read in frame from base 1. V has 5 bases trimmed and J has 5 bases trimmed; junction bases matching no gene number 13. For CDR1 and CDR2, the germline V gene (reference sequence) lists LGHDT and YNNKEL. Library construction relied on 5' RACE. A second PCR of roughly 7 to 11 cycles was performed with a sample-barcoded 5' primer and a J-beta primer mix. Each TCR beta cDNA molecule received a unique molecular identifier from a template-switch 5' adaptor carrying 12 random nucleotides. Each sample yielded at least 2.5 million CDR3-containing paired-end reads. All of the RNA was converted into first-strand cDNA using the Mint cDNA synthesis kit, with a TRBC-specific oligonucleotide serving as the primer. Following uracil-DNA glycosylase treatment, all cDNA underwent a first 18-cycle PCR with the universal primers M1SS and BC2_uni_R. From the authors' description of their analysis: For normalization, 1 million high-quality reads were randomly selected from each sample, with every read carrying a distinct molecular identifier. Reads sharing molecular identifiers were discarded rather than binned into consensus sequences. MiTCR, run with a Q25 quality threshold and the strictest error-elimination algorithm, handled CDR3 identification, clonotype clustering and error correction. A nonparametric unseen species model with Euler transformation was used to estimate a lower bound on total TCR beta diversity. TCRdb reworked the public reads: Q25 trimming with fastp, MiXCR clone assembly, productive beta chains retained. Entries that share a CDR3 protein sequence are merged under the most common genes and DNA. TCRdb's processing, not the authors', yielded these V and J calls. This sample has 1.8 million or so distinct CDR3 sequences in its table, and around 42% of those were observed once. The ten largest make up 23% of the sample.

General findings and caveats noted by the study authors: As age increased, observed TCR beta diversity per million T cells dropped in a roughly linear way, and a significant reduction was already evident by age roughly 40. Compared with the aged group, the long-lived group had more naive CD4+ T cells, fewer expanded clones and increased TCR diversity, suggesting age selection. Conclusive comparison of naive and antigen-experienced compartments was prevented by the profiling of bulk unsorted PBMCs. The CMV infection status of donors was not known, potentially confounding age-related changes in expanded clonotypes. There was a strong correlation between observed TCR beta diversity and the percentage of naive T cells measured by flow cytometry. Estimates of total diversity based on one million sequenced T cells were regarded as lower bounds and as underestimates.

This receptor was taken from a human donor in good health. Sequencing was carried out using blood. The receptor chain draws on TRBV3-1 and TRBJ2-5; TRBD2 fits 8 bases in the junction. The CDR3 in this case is CASSGEVAGGQETQYF. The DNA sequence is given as TGTGCCAGCAGCGGAGAGGTCGCGGGGGGCCAGGAGACCCAGTACTTC.